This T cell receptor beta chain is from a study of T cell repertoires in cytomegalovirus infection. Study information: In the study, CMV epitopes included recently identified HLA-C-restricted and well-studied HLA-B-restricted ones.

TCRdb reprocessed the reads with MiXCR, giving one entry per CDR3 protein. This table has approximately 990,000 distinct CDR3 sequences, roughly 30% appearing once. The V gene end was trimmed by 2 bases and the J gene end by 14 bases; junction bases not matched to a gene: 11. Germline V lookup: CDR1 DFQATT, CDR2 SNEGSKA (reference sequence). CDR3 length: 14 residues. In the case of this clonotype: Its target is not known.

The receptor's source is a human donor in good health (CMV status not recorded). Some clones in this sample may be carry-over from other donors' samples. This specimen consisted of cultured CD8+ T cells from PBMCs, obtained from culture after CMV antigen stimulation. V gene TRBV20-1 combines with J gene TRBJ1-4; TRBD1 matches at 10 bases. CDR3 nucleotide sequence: TGCAGTGCTAGACCTGGGACAGGGGACAAAGGGCTGTTTTTT. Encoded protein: CSARPGTGDKGLFF.